The 10 T cell receptor beta chains given below trace back to one sample, sequenced in a study of T-cell reconstitution after alpha-beta-depleted transplantation in children (dated by TCRdb to 2016 to 2017). The library was made by PCR. TCRdb names Illumina HiSeq 2500 as the instrument used. To normalize quantification of the TCRbeta repertoire, the TCR libraries were built with molecular barcoding that relied on unique molecular identifiers. TCRdb reran the public reads through fastp at Q25 and MiXCR, keeping productive beta chains. Every entry covers one CDR3 protein and lists the most common genes and DNA from its rows. The sample table holds roughly 200,000 distinct CDR3 sequences, of which approximately 9.5% were seen once. The top ten clones comprise around 6.2% of the sample. The sample consisted of PBMCs from the stem cell graft donor, taken from the stem cell graft. The receptors come from a human donor who donated a stem cell graft to a child with acute lymphoblastic leukemia.

This clonotype was seen only a few times. V gene TRBV5-1 combines with J gene TRBJ2-5; 10 bases agree with TRBD2. This CDR3 region has 15 residues. Germline V gene sequence: CDR1 SGHRS, CDR2 YFSETQ. V shed 7 bases and J 1 base; nucleotides not matched to a gene: 7. In DNA, the CDR3 is TGCGCCAGCGGACCTACTAGCGGGGCCCAAGAGACCCAGTACTTC. It codes for CASGPTSGAQETQYF.

The chain recombines TRBV12-3 or TRBV12-4 with TRBJ1-1; the D gene is possibly TRBD1 (5 bases). The CDR3 is 15 amino acids. Trimming removed 5 bases from V and 3 bases from J, with 16 bases in between. The CDR3 spells CASSGMTDSDTEAFF. For the CDR3, the DNA is TGTGCCAGCAGTGGGATGACAGACTCGGACACTGAAGCTTTCTTT.

The chain carries TRBV11-2 and TRBJ2-6; 8 nucleotides match TRBD2. CDR3 length equals 18 residues. V gave up 5 bases and J gave up 4 bases; unmatched junction bases: 13. Germline V gene lookup returns CDR1 SGHAT and CDR2 FQNNGV. In DNA, the CDR3 is TGTGCCAGCAGCCGTTCTAGCGGGCAGTTGGGGGGGGCCAACGTCCTGACTTTC. It encodes CASSRSSGQLGGANVLTF.

This clonotype has just a few counts. The chain has TRBV4-3 and TRBJ1-3; TRBD1 matches 9 bases. This CDR3 has 18 amino acids. Trimming took 2 bases from V and 0 from J; bases not matched to a gene: 8. Germline V gene sequence: CDR1 LGHNA, CDR2 YSLEER. CDR3 loop: CASSQTTGGYFSGNTIYF. The CDR3 region has the DNA TGCGCCAGCAGCCAAACAACAGGGGGCTATTTCTCTGGAAACACCATATATTTT.

V is TRBV20-1 and J is TRBJ2-3, with TRBD2 matching over 10 bases. The CDR3 spans 17 residues. V shed 5 bases and J 4 bases; nucleotides not matched to a gene: 15. CDR1 and CDR2 from the germline V gene are DFQATT and SNEGSKA (reference sequence). The CDR3 reads CSAEGSGGRPLSDTQYF. The CDR3 DNA sequence: TGCAGTGCTGAGGGTAGCGGGGGGAGACCCCTTTCAGATACGCAGTATTTT.

The V call is TRBV27, the J call TRBJ2-2, with TRBD1 matching 9 bases. Germline CDR1 MNHEY, CDR2 SMNVEV (reference sequence). Trimming took 5 bases from V and 6 from J; bases not matched to a gene: 13. This CDR3 has 17 amino acids. CDR3: CASSAPDRGSVAGELFF. In DNA form, the CDR3 reads TGTGCCAGCAGTGCCCCGGACAGGGGTTCGGTAGCCGGGGAGCTGTTTTTT.

The sample holds many counts of this clonotype. The V gene is TRBV13, the J gene TRBJ2-2; the D call may be TRBD1 or TRBD2 (5 bases each). Germline values: CDR1 PRHDT, CDR2 FYEKMQ (reference sequence). The CDR3 contains 14 residues. The V and J ends lost 6 bases and 4 bases respectively, with 12 bases between them. The CDR3 DNA is TGTGCCAGCAGTCTGAGGGGTTCCACCGGGGAGCTGTTTTTT. This codes for CASSLRGSTGELFF.

In DNA form, the CDR3 reads TGCGCCAGCAGCCCCGGGTCGCCCTACGAGCAGTACTTC. Its protein product is CASSPGSPYEQYF. The genes are TRBV5-1 and TRBJ2-7; D gene uncertain. There are 13 residues in the CDR3. Trimming took 4 bases from V and 2 from J, leaving 10 bases between them. Germline CDR1 reads SGHRS; CDR2 reads YFSETQ.

This clonotype has a handful of counts. The J gene is TRBJ1-2, the V gene TRBV6-6; unclear D gene. V was shortened by 2 bases and J by 8 bases, with 3 bases between the two germline ends. Germline CDR1 MNHNY, CDR2 SVGAGI (reference sequence). This CDR3 contains 10 residues. The CDR3 DNA sequence: TGTGCCAGCAGTTACAGAGGCTACACCTTC. Protein: CASSYRGYTF.

This chain joins TRBV4-2 and TRBJ2-5, with D possibly matching TRBD1 (6 bases). V lost 10 bases, J lost 2 bases, and 20 bases lay in between. This CDR3 spans 15 amino acids. Germline assignment: CDR1 LGHNA and CDR2 YNFKEQ. The CDR3 nucleotides are TGTGCCATGGGCCCTGCCCCGACAGGACAAGAGACCCAGTACTTC. This encodes CAMGPAPTGQETQYF.